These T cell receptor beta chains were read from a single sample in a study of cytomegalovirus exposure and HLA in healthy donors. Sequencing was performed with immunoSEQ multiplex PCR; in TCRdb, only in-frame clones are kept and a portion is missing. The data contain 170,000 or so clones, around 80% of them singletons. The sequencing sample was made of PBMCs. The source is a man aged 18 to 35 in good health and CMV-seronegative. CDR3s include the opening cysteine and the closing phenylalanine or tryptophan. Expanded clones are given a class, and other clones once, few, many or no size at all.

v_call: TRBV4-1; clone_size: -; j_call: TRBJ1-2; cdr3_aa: CASSQLTGADGYTF
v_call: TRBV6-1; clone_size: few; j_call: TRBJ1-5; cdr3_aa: CASSGPGLNSNQPQHF
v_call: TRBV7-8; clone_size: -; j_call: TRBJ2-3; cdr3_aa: CASSWSVAPTDTQYF
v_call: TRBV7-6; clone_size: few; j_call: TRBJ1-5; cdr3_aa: CASSLGYGDQPQHF
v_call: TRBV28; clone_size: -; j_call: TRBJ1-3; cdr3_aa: CASSSKSLGVSGNTIYF
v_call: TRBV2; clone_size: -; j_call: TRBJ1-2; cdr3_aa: CASPSRTVSGYTF
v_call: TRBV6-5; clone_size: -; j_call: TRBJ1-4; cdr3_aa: CASSVGAGEKLFF
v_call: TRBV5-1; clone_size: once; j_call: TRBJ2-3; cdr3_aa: CATSGRGPQDTQYF
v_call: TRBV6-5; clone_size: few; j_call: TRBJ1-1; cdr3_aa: CASSSTQGYTEAFF
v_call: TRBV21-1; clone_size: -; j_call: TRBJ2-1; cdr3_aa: CASSAGKALAVVRDEQFF
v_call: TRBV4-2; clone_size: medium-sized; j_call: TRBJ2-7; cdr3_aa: CASSQAETGDVYEQYF
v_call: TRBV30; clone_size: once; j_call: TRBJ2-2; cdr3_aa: CAWSALGVAGELFF
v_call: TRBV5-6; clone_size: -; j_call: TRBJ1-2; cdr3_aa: CASSRDRGRGGYGYTF
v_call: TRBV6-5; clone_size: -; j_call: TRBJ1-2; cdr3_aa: CASSYSGGNYGYTF
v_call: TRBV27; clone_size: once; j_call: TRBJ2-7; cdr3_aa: CASSFALAGSYEQYF
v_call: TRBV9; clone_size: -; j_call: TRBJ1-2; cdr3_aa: CASSVAAGSYGYTF
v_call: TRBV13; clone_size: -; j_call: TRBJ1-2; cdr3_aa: CASSLGESGYTF
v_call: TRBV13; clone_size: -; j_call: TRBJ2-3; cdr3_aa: CASSFSLRTDTQYF
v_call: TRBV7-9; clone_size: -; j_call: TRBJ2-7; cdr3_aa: CASSLIPPVEAGRDEQYF
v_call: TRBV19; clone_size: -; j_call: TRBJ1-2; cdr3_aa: CASSKAGVHSYGYTF
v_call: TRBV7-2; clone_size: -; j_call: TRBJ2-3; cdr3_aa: CASSLEGNTQYF
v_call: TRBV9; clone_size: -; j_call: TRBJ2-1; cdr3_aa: CASSRGQGDRMYNEQFF
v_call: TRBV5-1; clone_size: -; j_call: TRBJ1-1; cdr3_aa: CASSSGTTEAFF
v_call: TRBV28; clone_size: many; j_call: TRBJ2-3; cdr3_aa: CASSNAYSTDTQYF
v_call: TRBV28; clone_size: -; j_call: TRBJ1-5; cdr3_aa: CASSQTGSNQPQHF
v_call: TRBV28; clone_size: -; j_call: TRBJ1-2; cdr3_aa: CASSPATRVGYYGYTF
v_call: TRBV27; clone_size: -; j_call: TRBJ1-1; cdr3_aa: CASSLRQGAEAFF
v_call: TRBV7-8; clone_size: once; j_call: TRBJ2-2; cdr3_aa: CASSLASPGELFF
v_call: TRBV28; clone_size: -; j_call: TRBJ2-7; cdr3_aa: CASSLSDRLSYEQYF
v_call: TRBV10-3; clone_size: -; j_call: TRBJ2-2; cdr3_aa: CAIKPGTSGSWNTGELFF
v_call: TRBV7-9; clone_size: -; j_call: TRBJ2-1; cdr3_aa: CASSLLGTGTYNEQFF
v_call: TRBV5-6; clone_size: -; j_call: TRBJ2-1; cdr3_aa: CASSRDYSSYNEQFF
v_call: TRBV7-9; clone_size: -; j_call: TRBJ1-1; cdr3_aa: CASSLRGAEGNTEAFF
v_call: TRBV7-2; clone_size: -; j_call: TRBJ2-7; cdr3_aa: CASSWTESYEQYF
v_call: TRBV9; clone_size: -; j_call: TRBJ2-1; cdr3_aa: CASNSGPSGGYNEQFF
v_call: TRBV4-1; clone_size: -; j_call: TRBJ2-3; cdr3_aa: CASSPLASFPDTQYF
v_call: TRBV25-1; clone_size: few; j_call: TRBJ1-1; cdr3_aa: CASRGVGPNTEAFF
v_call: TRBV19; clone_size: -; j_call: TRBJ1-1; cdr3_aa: CASSIGRRQNTEAFF
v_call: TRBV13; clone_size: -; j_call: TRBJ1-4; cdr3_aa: CASRGGEKLFF
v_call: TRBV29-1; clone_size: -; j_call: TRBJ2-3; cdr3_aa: CSVELVEEFTDTQYF
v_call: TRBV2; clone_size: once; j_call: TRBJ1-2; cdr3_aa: CASSETPGTGGPATYTF
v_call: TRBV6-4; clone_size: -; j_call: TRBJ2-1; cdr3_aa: CASSDSAAHSYNEQFF
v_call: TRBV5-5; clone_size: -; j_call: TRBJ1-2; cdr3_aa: CASSRDIPLSSYGYTF
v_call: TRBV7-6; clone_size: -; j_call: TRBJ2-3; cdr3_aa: CASSSRDRGKDTQYF
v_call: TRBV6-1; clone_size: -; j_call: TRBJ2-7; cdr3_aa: CASSERVAGSSYEQYF
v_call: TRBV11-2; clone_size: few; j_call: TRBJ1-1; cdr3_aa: CASSSTPVLITEAFF
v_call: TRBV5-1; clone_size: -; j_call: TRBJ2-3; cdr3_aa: CASSLAGSSADTQYF
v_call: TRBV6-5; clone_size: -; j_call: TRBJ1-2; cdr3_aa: CASSYSGRPGDYGYTF
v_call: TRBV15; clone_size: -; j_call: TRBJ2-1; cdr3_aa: CATSSDLMWTSRLGYEQFF
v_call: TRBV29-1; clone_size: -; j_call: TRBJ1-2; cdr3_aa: CSVQGFEYGYTF
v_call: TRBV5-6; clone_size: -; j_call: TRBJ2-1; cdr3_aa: CASSKDRVSYNEQFF
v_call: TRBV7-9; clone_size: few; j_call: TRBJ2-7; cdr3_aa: CASSLVQSYEQYF
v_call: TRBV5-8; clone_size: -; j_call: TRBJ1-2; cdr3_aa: CASSLAGGASYTF
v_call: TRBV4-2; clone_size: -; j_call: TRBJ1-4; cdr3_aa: CASSPGQGSEKLFF
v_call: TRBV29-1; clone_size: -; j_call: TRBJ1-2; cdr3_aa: CSVPGGANYGYTF
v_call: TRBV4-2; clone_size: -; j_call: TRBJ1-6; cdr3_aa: CASSQDKKGANSPLHF
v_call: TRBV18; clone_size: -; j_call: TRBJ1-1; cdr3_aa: CASSLSGPNTEAFF
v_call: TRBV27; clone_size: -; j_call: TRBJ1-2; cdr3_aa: CASSTYREWVDGYTF
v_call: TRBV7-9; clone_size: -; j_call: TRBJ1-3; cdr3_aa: CASSLVRGGAGNTIYF
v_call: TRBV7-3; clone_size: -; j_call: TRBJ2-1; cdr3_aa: CASSPIGLAGNEQFF